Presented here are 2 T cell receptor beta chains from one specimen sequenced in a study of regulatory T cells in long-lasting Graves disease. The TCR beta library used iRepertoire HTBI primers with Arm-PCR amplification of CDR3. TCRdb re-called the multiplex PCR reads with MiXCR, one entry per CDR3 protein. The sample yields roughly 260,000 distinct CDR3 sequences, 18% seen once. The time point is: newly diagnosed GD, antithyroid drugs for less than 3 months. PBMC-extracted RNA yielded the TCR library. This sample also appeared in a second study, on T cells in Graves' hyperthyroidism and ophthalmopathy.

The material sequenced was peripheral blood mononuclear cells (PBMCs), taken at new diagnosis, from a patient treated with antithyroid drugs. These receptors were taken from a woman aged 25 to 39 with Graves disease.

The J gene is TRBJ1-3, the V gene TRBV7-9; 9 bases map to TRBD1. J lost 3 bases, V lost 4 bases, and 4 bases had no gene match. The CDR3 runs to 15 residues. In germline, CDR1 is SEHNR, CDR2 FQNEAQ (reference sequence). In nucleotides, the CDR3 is TGTGCCAGCAGCTCACGGACAGGGGATGGAAACACCATATATTTT. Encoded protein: CASSSRTGDGNTIYF.

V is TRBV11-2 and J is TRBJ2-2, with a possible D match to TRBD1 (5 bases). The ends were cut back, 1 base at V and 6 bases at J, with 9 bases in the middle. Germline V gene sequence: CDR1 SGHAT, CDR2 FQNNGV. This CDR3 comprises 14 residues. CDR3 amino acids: CASSLVGASGELFF. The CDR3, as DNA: TGTGCCAGCAGCTTAGTAGGGGCGTCCGGGGAGCTGTTTTTT.